The T cell receptor (beta chain) described here comes from a study of T cells in tuberculosis. As for the study in general: The T cells targeted glucose monomycolate, a mycobacterial lipid, via CD1B.

CDR3 length equals 15 residues. V was pared by 4 bases and J by 8 bases, with 17 bases between. The V gene's germline CDR1 is MNHEY and CDR2 SMNVEV (reference sequence). TCRdb keeps only in-frame clones here, not all; method: immunoSEQ multiplex PCR. The table has about 88,000 clones, approximately 91% seen once. Cells were sorted from thawed PBMC rested overnight and stained with GMM-loaded CD1B tetramer, viability dye and anti-CD3. The lipid loaded on the CD1B tetramers was C32 glucose monomycolate from Rhodococcus equi. PBMC for tetramer sorting were first depleted of CD14-expressing monocytes. From each donor, about 100,000 tetramer-negative cells were sorted.

The chain combines TRBV27 with TRBJ1-4, with D perhaps matching TRBD1 (5 bases). This receptor was taken from an adult woman with latent tuberculosis. Source material: CD1b-GMM tetramer-negative cells sorted from PBMCs. CDR3 bases: TGTGCCAGCAGTTCCGTGGGGCAGGGTGGGGAAAAACTGTTTTTT. It specifies CASSSVGQGGEKLFF.